Given below is one T cell receptor (beta chain) in context. Antigen specificity is unknown. Data came from immunoSEQ multiplex PCR; TCRdb stores just in-frame clones and leaves some out. Of 450,000 to 500,000 clones listed, around 73% were seen once; the top ten hold more than 10%. This entry is derived from a study of shared clonotypes between healthy human individuals. The study's findings and limits: Among donors, the sharing of clonotypes was expected to be influenced by sequencing depth.

V gave up 1 base and J gave up 2 bases, with 9 bases separating them. This CDR3 is 15 amino acids long. Germline CDR1 is MNHNS and CDR2 is SASEGT. This sequence joins TRBV6-1 and TRBJ1-5; D not resolved. The clonotype was recovered from a woman aged 40 to 50 in good health. Some clones in this sample may be carry-over from other donors' samples. The source material was PBMCs. The CDR3 DNA is TGTGCCAGCAGTGAAGGAGGGTACGGCAATCAGCCCCAGCATTTT. It encodes CASSEGGYGNQPQHF.